This T cell receptor beta chain was retrieved from a study of blood T cell repertoires in COVID-19. Study at large: There were acute and convalescent COVID-19 samples, and they came from the United States, Italy and Spain.

Clones were read by immunoSEQ multiplex PCR, and TCRdb kept only the in-frame ones, dropping some. This sample has 180,000 or so clones, with roughly 84% found just once. Enrollees, roughly 18 to 90 years old, lived in around 23 US areas. Cohort 3 recovery required two negative PCRs, clearance, or symptom resolution. The CDR3 runs 14 residues. V gave up 4 bases and J gave up 10 bases, with 16 bases separating them. Germline V gives CDR1 SGHTA, CDR2 FQGNSA. Sequenced: PBMCs or T cells enriched from blood (not recorded which). The receptor was isolated from a man in his forties who had recovered from COVID-19. The genes are TRBV7-2 and TRBJ1-4, with D maybe TRBD1 (5 bases). DNA of the CDR3: TGTGCCAGCAGCTCACTGGGGCCCGGGGGAAAACTGTTTTTT. As protein: CASSSLGPGGKLFF.